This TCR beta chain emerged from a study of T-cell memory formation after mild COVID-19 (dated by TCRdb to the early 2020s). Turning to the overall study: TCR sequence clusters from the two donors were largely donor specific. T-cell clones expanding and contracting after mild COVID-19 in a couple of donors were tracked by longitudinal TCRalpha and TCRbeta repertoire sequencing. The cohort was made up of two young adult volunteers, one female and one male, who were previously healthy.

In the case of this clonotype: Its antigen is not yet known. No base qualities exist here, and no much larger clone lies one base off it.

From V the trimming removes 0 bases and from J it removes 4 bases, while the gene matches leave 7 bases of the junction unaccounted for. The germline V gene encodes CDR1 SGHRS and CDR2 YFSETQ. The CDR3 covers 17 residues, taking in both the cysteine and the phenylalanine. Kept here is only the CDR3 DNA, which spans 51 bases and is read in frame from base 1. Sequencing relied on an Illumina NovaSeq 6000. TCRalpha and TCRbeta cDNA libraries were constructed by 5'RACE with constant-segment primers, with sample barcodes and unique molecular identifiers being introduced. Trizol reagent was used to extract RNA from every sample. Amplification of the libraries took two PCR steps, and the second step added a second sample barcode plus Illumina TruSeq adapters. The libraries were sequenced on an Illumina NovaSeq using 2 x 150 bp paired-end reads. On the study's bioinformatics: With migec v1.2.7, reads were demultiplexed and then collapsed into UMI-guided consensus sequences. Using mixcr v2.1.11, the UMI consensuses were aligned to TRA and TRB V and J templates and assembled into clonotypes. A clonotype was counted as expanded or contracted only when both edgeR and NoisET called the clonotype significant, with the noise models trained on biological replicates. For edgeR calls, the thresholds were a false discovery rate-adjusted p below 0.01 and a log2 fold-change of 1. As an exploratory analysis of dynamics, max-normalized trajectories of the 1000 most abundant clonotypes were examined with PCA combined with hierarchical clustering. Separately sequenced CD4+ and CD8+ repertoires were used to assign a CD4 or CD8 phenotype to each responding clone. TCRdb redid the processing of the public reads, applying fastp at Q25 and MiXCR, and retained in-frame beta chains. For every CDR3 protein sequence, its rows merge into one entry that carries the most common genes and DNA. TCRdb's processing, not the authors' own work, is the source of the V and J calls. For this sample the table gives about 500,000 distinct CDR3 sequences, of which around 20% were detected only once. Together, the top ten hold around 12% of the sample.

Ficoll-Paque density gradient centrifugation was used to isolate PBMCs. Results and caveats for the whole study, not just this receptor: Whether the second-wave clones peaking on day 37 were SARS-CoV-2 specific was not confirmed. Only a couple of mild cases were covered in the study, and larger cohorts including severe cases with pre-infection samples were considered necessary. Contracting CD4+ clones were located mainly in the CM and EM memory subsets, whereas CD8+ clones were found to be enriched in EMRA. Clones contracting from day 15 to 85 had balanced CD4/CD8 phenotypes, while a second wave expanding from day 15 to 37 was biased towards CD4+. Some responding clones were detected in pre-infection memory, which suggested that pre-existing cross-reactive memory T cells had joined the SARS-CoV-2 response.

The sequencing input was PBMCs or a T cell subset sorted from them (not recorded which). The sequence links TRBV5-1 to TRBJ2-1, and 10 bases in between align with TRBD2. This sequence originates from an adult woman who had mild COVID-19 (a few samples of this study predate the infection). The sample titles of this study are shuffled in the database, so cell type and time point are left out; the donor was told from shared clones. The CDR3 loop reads CASSLDHSGGLYNEQFF. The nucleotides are TGCGCCAGCAGCTTGGATCATAGCGGGGGGTTATACAATGAGCAGTTCTTC.